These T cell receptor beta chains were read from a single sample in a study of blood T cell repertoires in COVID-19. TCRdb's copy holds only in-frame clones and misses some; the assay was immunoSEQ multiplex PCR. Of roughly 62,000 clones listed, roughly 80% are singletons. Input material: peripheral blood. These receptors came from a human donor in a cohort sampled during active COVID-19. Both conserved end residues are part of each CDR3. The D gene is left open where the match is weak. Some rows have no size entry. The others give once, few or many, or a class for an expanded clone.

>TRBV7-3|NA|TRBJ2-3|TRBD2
TGTGCCAGCAGCCCCGACCGACTAGCGGGAAGCACAGATACGCAGTATTTT
CASSPDRLAGSTDTQYF
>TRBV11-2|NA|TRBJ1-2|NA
TGTGCCAGCAGCTTAGAGGGACGGACAGCTAATTACACCTTC
CASSLEGRTANYTF
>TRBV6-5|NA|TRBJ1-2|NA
TGTGCCAGCAGTTACCGGGACACGAGGGGAGGCTACACCTTC
CASSYRDTRGGYTF
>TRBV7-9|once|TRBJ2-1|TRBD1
TGTGCCAGCAGCTCGAAGACAGGGGCATACAATGAGCAGTTCTTC
CASSSKTGAYNEQFF
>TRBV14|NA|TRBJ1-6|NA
TGTGCCAGCAGCCAAGTTCCAGAAAATTCACCCCTCCACTTT
CASSQVPENSPLHF
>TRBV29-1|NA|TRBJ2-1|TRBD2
TGCAGCGTTGCTAGCGGGAGGGCCGGGTATGAGCAGTTCTTC
CSVASGRAGYEQFF
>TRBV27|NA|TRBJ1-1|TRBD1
TGTGCCAGCAGTAGACAGGGCTCTGGGAACACTGAAGCTTTCTTT
CASSRQGSGNTEAFF
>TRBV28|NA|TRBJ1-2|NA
TGTGCCAGCACCCAGAGGGACTATGGCTACACCTTC
CASTQRDYGYTF
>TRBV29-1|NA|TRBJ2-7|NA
TGCAGCGTTGAAGATCCAACAGGTCAGCACTTC
CSVEDPTGQHF
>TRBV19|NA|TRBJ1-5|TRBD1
TGTGCCAGTAGTATCCCAGGGGGCCGGGGCAATCAGCCCCAGCATTTT
CASSIPGGRGNQPQHF